This T cell receptor beta chain was obtained from a study of blood T cells in healthy people across ages. Combining a sample-barcoded 5' primer with a J-beta primer mix, a second PCR ran for roughly 7 to 11 cycles. TCRdb re-called the 5' RACE reads with MiXCR, one entry per CDR3 protein. The table records 650,000 to 700,000 distinct CDR3 sequences, over 40% of them present only once. For this clonotype: One end of the junction is discordant with germline, which a read error may explain.

This clonotype was sampled from an elderly woman in good health. The sample taken for sequencing was blood.

This chain's CDR3 is CACSAAGNTIYF. The CDR3 region has the DNA TGTGCCTGCAGCGCGGCTGGAAACACCATATATTTT. The chain recombines TRBV3-1 with TRBJ1-3, with D hard to call. Germline assignment: CDR1 LGHDT and CDR2 YNNKEL (reference sequence). CDR3 length: 12 amino acids.